These 12 T cell receptor beta chains were sequenced from one sample in a study of T cells after yellow fever vaccination. TCRdb used MiXCR to reprocess the 5' RACE reads, holding one entry per CDR3 protein. The data contain 600,000 to 750,000 distinct CDR3 sequences, around 12% of them singletons. The sample in question was PBMCs, obtained on the day of the yellow fever booster vaccination. The origin of the receptors is a man aged 25 to 40 who received the YFV17D yellow fever vaccine.

Written as DNA, the CDR3 is TGTGCCAGCAGTTTCACCCGCGAAAAACTGTTTTTT. As protein: CASSFTREKLFF. V usage is TRBV6-2 or TRBV6-3 and J usage is TRBJ1-4; the D is unclear. CDR1 and CDR2 from the germline V gene are MNHEY and SVGEGT. CDR3 length: 12 residues. V was clipped by 4 bases and J by 8 bases, with 8 bases between them.

This clonotype was picked up a small number of times. The gene calls are TRBV5-1 and TRBJ2-5; D perhaps matches TRBD1 (6 bases). This CDR3 comprises 15 residues. CDR1 SGHRS and CDR2 YFSETQ come from the germline V gene. V lost 6 bases and J 1 base, leaving 16 bases between the germline ends. The CDR3 is CASTTGFGFQETQYF. The CDR3 coding sequence is TGCGCCAGCACTACAGGGTTTGGATTCCAAGAGACCCAGTACTTC.

This rearrangement joins TRBV20-1 to TRBJ2-1; 13 nucleotides match TRBD2. CDR3 length equals 17 residues. In germline, CDR1 is DFQATT, CDR2 SNEGSKA (reference sequence). The CDR3: CCVVKGLAGSSYNEQFF. In DNA, the CDR3 is TGCTGTGTAGTCAAGGGACTAGCGGGAAGCTCCTACAATGAGCAGTTCTTC.

V is TRBV7-2 and J is TRBJ1-2, with D possibly being TRBD1 (5 bases). Trimming pared 1 base from V and 7 bases from J, leaving 10 bases between. In germline, CDR1 is SGHTA, CDR2 FQGNSA. The CDR3 sequence is 13 residues long. The CDR3 spells CASSLGGGVGYTF. The CDR3 DNA follows: TGTGCCAGCAGCTTAGGTGGAGGGGTTGGCTACACCTTC.

In this sample, this clonotype turned up many times. The chain couples TRBV6-1 to TRBJ1-5; D gene unclear. The CDR3 runs to 14 residues. V lost 2 bases to trimming and J lost 0 bases, with 5 bases between them. CDR1 MNHNS and CDR2 SASEGT come from the germline V gene. The DNA for the CDR3 is TGTGCCAGCAGTGAATCGGGTAGCAATCAGCCCCAGCATTTT. This gives the protein CASSESGSNQPQHF.

As DNA, the CDR3 is TGTGCCAGCAGTACATCCTTCGACAGGGGGCGACAAGATACGCAGTATTTT. Translated: CASSTSFDRGRQDTQYF. The chain recombines TRBV27 with TRBJ2-3; 10 positions agree with TRBD1. The germline V gene encodes CDR1 MNHEY and CDR2 SMNVEV (reference sequence). V lost 5 bases, J lost 5 bases, and 13 bases stayed unmatched. This CDR3 is built from 17 residues.

The chain joins TRBV7-2 to TRBJ1-5, with D perhaps TRBD1 (6 bases). Germline-derived CDR1 and CDR2 are SGHTA and FQGNSA. There are 14 residues in the CDR3. V was shortened by 0 bases and J by 4 bases, with 7 bases between the two germline ends. The CDR3 is CASSLATGNQPQHF. The CDR3 DNA follows: TGTGCCAGCAGCTTAGCCACAGGGAATCAGCCCCAGCATTTT. The whole variable domain, filled in from reference TRBV7-2 and TRBJ1-5, reads GAGVSQSPSNKVTEKGKDVELRCDPISGHTALYWYRQSLGQGLEFLIYFQGNSAPDKSGLPSDRFSAERTGGSVSTLTIQRTQQEDSAVYLCASSLATGNQPQHFGDGTRLSIL.

The rearrangement joins TRBV7-6 to TRBJ2-7; TRBD2 aligns across 8 bases. Per germline, CDR1 SGHVS and CDR2 FNYEAQ. CDR3 length: 15 residues. Trimming at V came to 1 base and at J to 5 bases, leaving 7 bases not matched to a gene. CDR3 loop: CASSLGAGGPHEQYF. DNA for the CDR3: TGTGCCAGCAGCTTAGGGGCGGGAGGTCCCCACGAGCAGTACTTC.

Many counts were recorded for this clonotype. The gene calls are TRBV7-2 and TRBJ2-3; the D gene is possibly TRBD2 (6 bases). Trimming removed 5 bases from V and 1 base from J, with 16 bases in between. CDR1 is SGHTA and CDR2 is FQGNSA in the germline V gene. The CDR3 contains 16 residues. The CDR3 nucleotides are TGTGCCAGCAGCCCCCGGAGGGTAGCGGGCACAGATACGCAGTATTTT. This translates into CASSPRRVAGTDTQYF.

This clonotype was counted a few times. V gene TRBV4-1 combines with J gene TRBJ2-3; maybe TRBD2 (7 bases). Per germline, CDR1 MGHRA and CDR2 YSYEKL. Trimming cost V 4 bases and J 6 bases, with 20 bases left between them. The CDR3 covers 16 residues. The CDR3 reads CASSLTGGGKADTQYF. Here the CDR3 DNA reads TGCGCCAGCAGCCTGACGGGGGGCGGGAAGGCGGATACGCAGTATTTT.

V is TRBV29-1 and J is TRBJ1-1; D possibly corresponds to TRBD1 (6 bases). The V end lost 6 bases, the J end lost 1 base, and 18 bases lay between the germline ends. From germline, CDR1 is SQVTM and CDR2 ANQGSEA. The CDR3 runs 15 residues. The CDR3, as DNA: TGCAGCGTCACCCCCGGGGGGCCGAAGAACACTGAAGCTTTCTTT. Protein sequence: CSVTPGGPKNTEAFF.

This clonotype was observed many times. The chain combines TRBV12-3 or TRBV12-4 with TRBJ2-3; 8 nucleotides line up with TRBD2. Trimming cost V 5 bases and J 2 bases; bases outside gene matches: 6. This CDR3 contains 15 residues. The CDR3 region has the DNA TGTGCCAGCAGTGAGCTTAGCGGGAACACAGATACGCAGTATTTT. Amino acids: CASSELSGNTDTQYF.